This T cell receptor beta chain is from a study of Ad26.COV2.S vaccination and SARS-CoV-2 variants. Study-level information: Doses of Ad26.COV2.S were injected into muscle once or twice, 56 days apart.

Regarding treatment: roughly 18 received Ad26.COV2.S at low or high dose, single or two shots; about 5 received placebo; per-sample allocation not given. Specimens were obtained on day 63 following the first vaccine or placebo injection. Study conclusions and caveats: The authors reported substantial breadth in spike-specific CD8+ and CD4+ T cell responses after vaccination.

Method: immunoSEQ multiplex PCR; TCRdb's copy keeps in-frame clones and lacks some. The repertoire consists of approximately 350,000 clones, with 87% occurring once and the leading ten covering around 3.7%. About this clone: Its antigen is as yet unknown.

The sample was peripheral blood, taken in a trial of Ad26.COV2.S vaccine versus placebo. The clonotype originates from a person aged 18 to 65 who received the Ad26.COV2.S COVID-19 vaccine or a placebo.

CDR3 in amino acids: CASSPPRGGEETQYF. For the CDR3, the DNA is TGTGCCAGCTCACCACCGAGAGGGGGCGAAGAGACCCAGTACTTC. This chain links TRBV18 with TRBJ2-5, with 7 bases that match TRBD1. The V gene's germline CDR1 is KGHSH and CDR2 LQKENI. The CDR3 extends over 15 amino acids. The junction had 4 bases not matched to a gene; V was cut back by 0 bases and J by 3 bases. Based on the CDR3 plus reference TRBV18 and TRBJ2-5, the full variable domain is NAGVMQNPRHLVRRRGQEARLRCSPMKGHSHVYWYRQLPEEGLKFMVYLQKENIIDESGMPKERFSAEFPKEGPSILRIQQVVRGDSAAYFCASSPPRGGEETQYFGPGTRLLVL.